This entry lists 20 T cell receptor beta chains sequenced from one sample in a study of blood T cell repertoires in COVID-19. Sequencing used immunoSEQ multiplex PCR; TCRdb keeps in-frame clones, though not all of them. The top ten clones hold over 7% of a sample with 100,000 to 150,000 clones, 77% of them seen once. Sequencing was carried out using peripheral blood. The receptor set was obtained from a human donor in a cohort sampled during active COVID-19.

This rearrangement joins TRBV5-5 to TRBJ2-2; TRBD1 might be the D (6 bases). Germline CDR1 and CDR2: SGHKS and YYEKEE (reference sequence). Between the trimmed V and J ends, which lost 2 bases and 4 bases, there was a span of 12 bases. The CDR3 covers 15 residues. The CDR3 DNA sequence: TGTGCCAGCAGCTTCAGGGACACCTCCACCGGGGAGCTGTTTTTT. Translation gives CASSFRDTSTGELFF.

CDR3 amino acids: CASSLDLLTIDGEEQYF. The CDR3 nucleotides are TGCGCCAGCAGCCTTGATTTGCTGACTATTGACGGGGAAGAGCAGTACTTC. The chain uses TRBV5-1 and TRBJ2-7; TRBD2 might be the D (5 bases). The V end lost 4 bases, the J end lost 7 bases, and 27 bases lay between the germline ends. CDR1 SGHRS and CDR2 YFSETQ come from the germline V gene. This CDR3 has 17 amino acids.

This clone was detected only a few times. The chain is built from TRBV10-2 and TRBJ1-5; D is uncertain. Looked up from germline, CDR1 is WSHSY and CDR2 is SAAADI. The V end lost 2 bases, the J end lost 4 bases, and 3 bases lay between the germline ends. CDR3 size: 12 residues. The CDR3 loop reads CASSEPNQPQHF. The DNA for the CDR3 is TGCGCCAGCAGTGAGCCAAATCAGCCCCAGCATTTT.

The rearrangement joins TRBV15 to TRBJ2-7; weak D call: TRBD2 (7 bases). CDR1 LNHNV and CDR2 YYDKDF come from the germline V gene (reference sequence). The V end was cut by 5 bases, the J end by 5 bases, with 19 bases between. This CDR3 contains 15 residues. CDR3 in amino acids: CATSENRGAPDEQYF. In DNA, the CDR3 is TGTGCCACCAGCGAAAACCGGGGGGCGCCGGACGAGCAGTACTTC.

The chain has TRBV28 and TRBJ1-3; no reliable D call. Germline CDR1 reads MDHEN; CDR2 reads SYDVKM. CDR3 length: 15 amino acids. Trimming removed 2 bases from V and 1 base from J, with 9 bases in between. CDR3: CASSLPGKSGNTIYF. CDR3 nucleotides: TGTGCCAGCAGTTTACCGGGGAAGTCTGGAAACACCATATATTTT. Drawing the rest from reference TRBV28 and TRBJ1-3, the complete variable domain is DVKVTQSSRYLVKRTGEKVFLECVQDMDHENMFWYRQDPGLGLRLIYFSYDVKMKEKGDIPEGYSVSREKKERFSLILESASTNQTSMYLCASSLPGKSGNTIYFGEGSWLTVV.

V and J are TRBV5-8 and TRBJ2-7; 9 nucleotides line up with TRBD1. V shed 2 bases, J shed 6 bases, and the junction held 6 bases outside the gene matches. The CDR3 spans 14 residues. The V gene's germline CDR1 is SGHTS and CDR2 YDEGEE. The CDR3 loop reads CASSFRDRVREQYF. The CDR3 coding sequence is TGTGCCAGCAGCTTCCGGGACAGGGTACGCGAGCAGTACTTC.

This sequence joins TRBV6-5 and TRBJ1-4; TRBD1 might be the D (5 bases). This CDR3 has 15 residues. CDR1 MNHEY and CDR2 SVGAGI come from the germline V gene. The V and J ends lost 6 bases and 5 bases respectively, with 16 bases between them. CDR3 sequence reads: CASRPREGLNEKLFF. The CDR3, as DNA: TGTGCCAGCAGACCCCGGGAGGGGCTCAATGAAAAACTGTTTTTT.

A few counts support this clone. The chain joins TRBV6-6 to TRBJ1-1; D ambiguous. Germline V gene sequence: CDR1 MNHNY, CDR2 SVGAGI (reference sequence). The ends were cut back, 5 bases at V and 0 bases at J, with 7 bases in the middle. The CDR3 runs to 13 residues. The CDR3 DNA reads TGTGCCAGCAGTGTCCCCATGAACACTGAAGCTTTCTTT. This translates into CASSVPMNTEAFF.

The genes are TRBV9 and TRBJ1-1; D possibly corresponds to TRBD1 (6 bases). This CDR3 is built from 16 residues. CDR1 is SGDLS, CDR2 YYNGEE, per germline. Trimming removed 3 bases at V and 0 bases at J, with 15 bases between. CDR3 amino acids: CASSAPRGAMNTEAFF. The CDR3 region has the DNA TGTGCCAGCAGCGCCCCCCGGGGGGCTATGAACACTGAAGCTTTCTTT.

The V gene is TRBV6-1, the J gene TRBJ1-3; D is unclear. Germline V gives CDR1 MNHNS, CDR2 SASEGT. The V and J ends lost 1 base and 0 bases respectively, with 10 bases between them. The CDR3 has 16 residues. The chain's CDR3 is CASSEGVLFSGNTIYF. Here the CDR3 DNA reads TGTGCCAGCAGTGAAGGAGTTCTCTTCTCTGGAAACACCATATATTTT.

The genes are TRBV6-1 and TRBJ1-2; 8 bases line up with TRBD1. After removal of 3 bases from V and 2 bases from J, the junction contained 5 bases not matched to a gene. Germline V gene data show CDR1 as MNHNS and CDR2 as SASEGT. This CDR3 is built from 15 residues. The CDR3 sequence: CASSDLTGANYGYTF. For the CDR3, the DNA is TGTGCCAGCAGTGATTTGACAGGGGCCAACTATGGCTACACCTTC.

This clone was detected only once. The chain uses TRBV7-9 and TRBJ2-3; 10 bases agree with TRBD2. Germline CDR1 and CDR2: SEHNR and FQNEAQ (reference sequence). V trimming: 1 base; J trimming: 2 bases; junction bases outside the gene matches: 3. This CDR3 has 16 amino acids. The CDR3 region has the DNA TGTGCCAGCAGCTTAGAACTAGCGGGATACACAGATACGCAGTATTTT. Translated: CASSLELAGYTDTQYF.

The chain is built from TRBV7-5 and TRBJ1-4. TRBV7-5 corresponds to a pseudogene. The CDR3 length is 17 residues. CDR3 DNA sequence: TGTGCCAGAAGCTTACCGGGAGAAGCCCCAACTAATGAAAAACTGTTTTTT. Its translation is CARSLPGEAPTNEKLFF.

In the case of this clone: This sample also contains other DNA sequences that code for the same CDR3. The CDR3 sequence is CASSPGTGGYEQYF. CDR3 DNA: TGTGCCAGCTCACCCGGGACAGGCGGCTACGAGCAGTACTTC. The rearrangement joins TRBV18 to TRBJ2-7; 8 bases map to TRBD1. CDR3 size: 14 residues. Germline assignment: CDR1 KGHSH and CDR2 LQKENI. J lost 3 bases, V lost 3 bases, and 4 bases had no gene match.

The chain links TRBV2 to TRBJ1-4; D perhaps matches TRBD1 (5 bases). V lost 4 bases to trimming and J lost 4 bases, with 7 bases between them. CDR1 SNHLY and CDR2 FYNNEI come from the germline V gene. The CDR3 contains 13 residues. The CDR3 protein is CASSGQINEKLFF. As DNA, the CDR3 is TGTGCCAGCAGTGGACAGATTAATGAAAAACTGTTTTTT.

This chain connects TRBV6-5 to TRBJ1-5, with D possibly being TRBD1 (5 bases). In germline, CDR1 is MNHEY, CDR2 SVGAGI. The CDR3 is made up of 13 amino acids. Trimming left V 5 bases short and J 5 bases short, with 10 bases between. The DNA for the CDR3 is TGTGCCAGCAGTACCGGGGGACATCAGCCCCAGCATTTT. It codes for CASSTGGHQPQHF.

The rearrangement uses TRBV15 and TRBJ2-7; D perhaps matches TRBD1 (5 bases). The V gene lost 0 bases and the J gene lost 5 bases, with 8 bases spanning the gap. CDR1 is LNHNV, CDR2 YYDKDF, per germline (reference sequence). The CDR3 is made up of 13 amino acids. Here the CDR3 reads CATSRDVGDEQYF. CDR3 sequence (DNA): TGTGCCACCAGCAGAGATGTAGGGGACGAGCAGTACTTC.

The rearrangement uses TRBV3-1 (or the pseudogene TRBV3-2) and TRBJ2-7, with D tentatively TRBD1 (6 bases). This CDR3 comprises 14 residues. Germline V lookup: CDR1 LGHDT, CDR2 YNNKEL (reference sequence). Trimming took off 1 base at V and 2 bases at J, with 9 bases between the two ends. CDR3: CASSQANRAYEQYF. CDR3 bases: TGTGCCAGCAGCCAAGCTAACAGGGCCTACGAGCAGTACTTC.

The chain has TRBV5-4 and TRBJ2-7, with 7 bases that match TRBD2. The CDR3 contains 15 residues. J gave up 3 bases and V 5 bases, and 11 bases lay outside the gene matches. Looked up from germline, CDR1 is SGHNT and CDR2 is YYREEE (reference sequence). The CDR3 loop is CASSREAGIRYEQYF. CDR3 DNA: TGTGCCAGCAGTCGGGAGGCAGGGATCCGCTACGAGCAGTACTTC.

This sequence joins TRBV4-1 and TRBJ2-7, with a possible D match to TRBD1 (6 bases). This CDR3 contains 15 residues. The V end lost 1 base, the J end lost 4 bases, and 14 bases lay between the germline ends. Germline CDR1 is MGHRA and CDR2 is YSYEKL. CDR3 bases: TGCGCCAGCAGCCAAGTAGCAGGGGATGCTTACGAGCAGTACTTC. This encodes CASSQVAGDAYEQYF.